This note documents a single T cell receptor (beta chain) sequence. This clone's antigen is unknown. Nothing much larger sits one base from this clone, and base qualities are not available. This entry is derived from a study of shared clonotypes between healthy human individuals (dated by TCRdb to 2020 to 2021). About the study as a whole: The cohort included three men and a couple of women between 18 and 49 years of age. The study deeply sequenced blood TCR repertoires of about 5 healthy adults to estimate repertoire size and the extent of clonotype sharing between individuals. To increase sequencing depth and limit assay-specific biases, TCR repertoire library preparation and sequencing were carried out by different laboratories using diverse techniques. Leukapheresis yielded between about 0.8 and 9.5 billion PBMCs per donor. Per donor, three plates each were used for CD4 naive and CD4 memory, two for CD8 naive, and one for CD8 memory.

CD8 naive samples were obtained by positive selection for CCR7 among CD45RO-negative cells, yielding a CD45RA+CCR7+ population from which TemRA cells were excluded. The donors were healthy, HIV-negative adults who had no recently reported acute infections or vaccinations. Only Caucasian adults living in Nashville, Tennessee, USA were represented among the donors. Blood was collected by leukapheresis, and PBMCs were isolated by Ficoll-Histopaque density gradient centrifugation and then cryopreserved in liquid nitrogen vapor phase. Purity and quantity of every magnetically sorted T cell population were checked by analytical flow cytometry. Genomic DNA was isolated from each sorted fraction and quantified by UV absorbance on a Nanodrop 2000c. Based on the germline V gene, the CDR1 and CDR2 sequences are SGDLS and YYNGEE. V sheds 4 bases and J sheds 1 base, leaving 27 bases between their ends. From the cysteine through the phenylalanine, the CDR3 covers 21 amino acids. Left in the record is the CDR3 DNA by itself, 63 bases read in frame from the first base.

Using the deep immunoSEQ assay, multiplex PCR amplified TCR CDR3 regions from genomic DNA. Extracted genomic DNA from each cell subset was distributed evenly across all wells of several immunoSEQ 96-well plates, and each plate was treated as a replicate. For sorted subsets, each replicate PCR was loaded with roughly 190 ng genomic DNA, equivalent to 25,000 to 35,000 T cell genomes. Purified libraries were measured with a Qubit 3.0 fluorometer, size-checked on a Bioanalyzer 2100, and measured again with the KAPA Library Quantification kit. Every immunoSEQ 96-well plate was sequenced on a separate single-read 150-cycle Illumina NextSeq 550 flow cell. From the authors' description of their analysis: Because the immunoSEQ output included only junctional sequences and no quality scores, the filtering could not be the same as the filtering used for full-length reads. To assign V/J genes and CDR3, sequences were annotated using PyIR, a Python wrapper for IgBLAST v1.9, with IMGT germline references. Reads with weak V/J assignments (E-value above 1e-6), missing CDR3, stop codons, out-of-frame junctions, or ambiguous translated residues were removed. V3J clonotypes were defined as sequences sharing the same inferred V gene, J gene, and CDR3 amino acid sequence. Percentage overlap between repertoires was computed as shared unique clonotypes divided by the size of the smaller repertoire. Three approaches were used to assess repertoire richness: RTK rarefaction, the Chao1 estimator, and Recon v2.1 estimates of unobserved clonotypes. For all TCRbeta clonotypes obtained by the gDNA method from several donors, generation probabilities were computed with OLGA. Not all clones reach the TCRdb copy of this immuneACCESS table, which keeps in-frame sequences only. Checked studies attribute under half of the gap to unresolved V genes and leave the rest unexplained. V and J calls and clone size are copied from that table; D and trimming were computed from the DNA. The sample records approximately 1.9 million clones, 90% to 95% of which are singletons. The ten largest clonotypes hold less than 2% of the sample.

On the study overall, not on this receptor specifically: Across a handful of donors, roughly 5% of naive CD4, roughly 3.5% of naive CD8, approximately 2.5% of memory CD4, and roughly 0.4% of memory CD8 clonotypes were shared. Pairwise subsampling indicated that sequencing depth was expected to affect the degree of clonotype sharing among donors. Higher generation probabilities were observed for clonotypes shared by all four sorted-subset donors than for non-shared clonotypes. Because the study included a small number of donors, the genetic and exposure-history diversity represented was limited. Incomplete sequencing was indicated by rarefaction of sorted-subset datasets, despite the large sequencing depth. Estimated clonotype richness was generally larger for naive than for memory subsets. Sampling was limited to blood, and TCR repertoires in tissue likely differ from TCR repertoires in blood.

The chain is assembled from TRBV9 and TRBJ2-6; D gene: possibly TRBD1, on 7 matching bases. This TCR came from a man between 18 and 29 years old in good health. Some clones in this sample may be carry-over from other donors' samples. Sequenced: naive CD8+ T cells from PBMCs. The sample's cell subset or site label is to be understood as: CD45RA+CCR7+. The DNA reads as follows: TGTGCCAGCAGCTCGAGGACTATAGGGGGACAGACCGGGTCTGGGGCCAACGTCCTGACTTTC. Its amino acids are CASSSRTIGGQTGSGANVLTF.